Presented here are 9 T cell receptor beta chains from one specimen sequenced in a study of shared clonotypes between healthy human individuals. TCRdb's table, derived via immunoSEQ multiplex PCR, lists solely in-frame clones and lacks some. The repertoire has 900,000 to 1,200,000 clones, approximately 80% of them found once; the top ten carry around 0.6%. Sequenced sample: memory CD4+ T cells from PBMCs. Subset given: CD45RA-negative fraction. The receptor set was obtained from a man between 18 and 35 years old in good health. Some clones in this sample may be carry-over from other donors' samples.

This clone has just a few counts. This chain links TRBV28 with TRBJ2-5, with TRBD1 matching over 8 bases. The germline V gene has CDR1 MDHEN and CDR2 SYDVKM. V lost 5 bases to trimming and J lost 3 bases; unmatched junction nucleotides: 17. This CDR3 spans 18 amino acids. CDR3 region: CASSPSPGGQGIEETQYF. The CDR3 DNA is TGTGCCAGCAGTCCCTCCCCCGGCGGACAGGGTATAGAAGAGACCCAGTACTTC.

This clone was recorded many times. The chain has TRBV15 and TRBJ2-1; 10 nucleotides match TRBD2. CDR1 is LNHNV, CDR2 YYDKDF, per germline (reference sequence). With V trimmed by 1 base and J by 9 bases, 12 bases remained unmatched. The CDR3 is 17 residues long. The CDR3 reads CATSRGSEFSGGSEQFF. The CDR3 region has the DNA TGTGCCACCAGCAGAGGCTCGGAGTTTAGCGGGGGGTCTGAGCAGTTCTTC.

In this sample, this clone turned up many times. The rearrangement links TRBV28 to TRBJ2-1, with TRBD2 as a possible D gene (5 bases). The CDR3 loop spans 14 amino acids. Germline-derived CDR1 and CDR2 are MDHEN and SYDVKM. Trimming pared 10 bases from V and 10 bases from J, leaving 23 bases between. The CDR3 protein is CATTGVGLAYEQFF. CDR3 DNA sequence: TGTGCCACCACCGGGGTCGGACTGGCTTACGAGCAGTTCTTC.

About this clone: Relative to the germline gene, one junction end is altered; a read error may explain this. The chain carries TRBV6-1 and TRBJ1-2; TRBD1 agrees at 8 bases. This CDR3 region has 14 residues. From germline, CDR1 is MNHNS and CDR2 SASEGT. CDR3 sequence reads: CASSEGQGNYGYTF. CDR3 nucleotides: TGTGCCAGCAGCGAAGGACAGGGAAACTATGGCTACACCTTC.

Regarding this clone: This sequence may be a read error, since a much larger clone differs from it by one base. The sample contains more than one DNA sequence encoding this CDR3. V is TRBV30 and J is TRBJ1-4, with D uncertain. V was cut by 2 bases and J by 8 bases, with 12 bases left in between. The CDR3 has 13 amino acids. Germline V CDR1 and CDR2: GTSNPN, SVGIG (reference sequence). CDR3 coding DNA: TGTGCCTGGAGTTACCGACTGGGGGAAAAACTGTTTTTT. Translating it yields CAWSYRLGEKLFF.

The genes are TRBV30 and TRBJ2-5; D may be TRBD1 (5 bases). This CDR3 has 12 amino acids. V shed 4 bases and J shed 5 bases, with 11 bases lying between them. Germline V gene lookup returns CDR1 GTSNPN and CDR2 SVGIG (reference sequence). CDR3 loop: CAWTPRAETQYF. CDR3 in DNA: TGTGCCTGGACCCCCAGGGCGGAGACCCAGTACTTC. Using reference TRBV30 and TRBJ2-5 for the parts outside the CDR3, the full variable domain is SQTIHQWPATLVQPVGSPLSLECTVEGTSNPNLYWYRQAAGRGLQLLFYSVGIGQISSEVPQNLSASRPQDRQFILSSKKLLLSDSGFYLCAWTPRAETQYFGPGTRLLVL.

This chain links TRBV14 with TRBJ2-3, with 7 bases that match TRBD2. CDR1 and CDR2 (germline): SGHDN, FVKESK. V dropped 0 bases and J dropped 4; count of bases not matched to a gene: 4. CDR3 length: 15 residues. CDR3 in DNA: TGTGCCAGCAGCCAAGACCCTCGGGGGGCAGATACGCAGTATTTT. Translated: CASSQDPRGADTQYF.

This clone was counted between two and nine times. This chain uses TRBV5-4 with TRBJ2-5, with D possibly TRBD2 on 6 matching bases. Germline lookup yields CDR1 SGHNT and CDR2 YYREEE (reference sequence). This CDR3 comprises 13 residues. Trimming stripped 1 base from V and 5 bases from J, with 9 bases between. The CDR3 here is CASSLWGVETQYF. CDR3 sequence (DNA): TGTGCCAGCAGCTTGTGGGGGGTGGAGACCCAGTACTTC.

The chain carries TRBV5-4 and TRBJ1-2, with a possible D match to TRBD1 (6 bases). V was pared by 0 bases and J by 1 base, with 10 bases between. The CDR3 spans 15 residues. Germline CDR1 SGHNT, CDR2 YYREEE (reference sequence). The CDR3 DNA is TGTGCCAGCAGCTTGGACAGGGTTGGTAACTATGGCTACACCTTC. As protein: CASSLDRVGNYGYTF.